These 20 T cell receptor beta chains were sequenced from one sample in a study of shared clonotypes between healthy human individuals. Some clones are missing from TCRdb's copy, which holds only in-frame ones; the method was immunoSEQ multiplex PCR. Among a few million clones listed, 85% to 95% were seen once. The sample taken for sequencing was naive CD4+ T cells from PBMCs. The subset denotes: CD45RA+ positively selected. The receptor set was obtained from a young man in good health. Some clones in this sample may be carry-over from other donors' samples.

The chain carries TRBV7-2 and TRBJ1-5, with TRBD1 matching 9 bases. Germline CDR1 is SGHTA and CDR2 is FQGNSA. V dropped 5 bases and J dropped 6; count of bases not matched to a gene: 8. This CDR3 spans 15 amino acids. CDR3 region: CASSPDRGFSQPQHF. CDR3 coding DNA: TGTGCCAGCAGCCCTGACAGGGGGTTTAGTCAGCCCCAGCATTTT. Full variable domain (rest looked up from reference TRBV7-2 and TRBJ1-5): GAGVSQSPSNKVTEKGKDVELRCDPISGHTALYWYRQSLGQGLEFLIYFQGNSAPDKSGLPSDRFSAERTGGSVSTLTIQRTQQEDSAVYLCASSPDRGFSQPQHFGDGTRLSIL.

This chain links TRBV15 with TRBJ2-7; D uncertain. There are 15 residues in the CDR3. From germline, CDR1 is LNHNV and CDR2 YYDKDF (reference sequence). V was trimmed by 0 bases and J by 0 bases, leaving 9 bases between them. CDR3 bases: TGTGCCACCAGCAGAGAGGCCACGAGCTCCTACGAGCAGTACTTC. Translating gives CATSREATSSYEQYF. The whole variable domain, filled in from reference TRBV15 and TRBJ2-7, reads DAMVIQNPRYQVTQFGKPVTLSCSQTLNHNVMYWYQQKSSQAPKLLFHYYDKDFNNEADTPDNFQSRRPNTSFCFLDIRSPGLGDTAMYLCATSREATSSYEQYFGPGTRLTVT.

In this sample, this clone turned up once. The CDR3 DNA sequence: TGTGCCAAAGAGTACGAGCAGTACTTC. Its translation is CAKEYEQYF. The V call is TRBV6-7, the J call TRBJ2-7; D is unresolved. TRBV6-7 belongs to the ORF category, with a function that is uncertain. Trimming removed 10 bases at V and 4 bases at J, with 5 bases between. CDR3 length equals 9 residues.

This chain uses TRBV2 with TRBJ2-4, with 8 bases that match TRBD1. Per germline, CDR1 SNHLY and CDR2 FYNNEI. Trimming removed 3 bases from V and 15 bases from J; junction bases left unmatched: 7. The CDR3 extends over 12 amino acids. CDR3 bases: TGTGCCAGCAGTGAGCTGACGGGGACAGGGTACTTC. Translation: CASSELTGTGYF. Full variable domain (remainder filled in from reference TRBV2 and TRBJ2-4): EPEVTQTPSHQVTQMGQEVILRCVPISNHLYFYWYRQILGQKVEFLVSFYNNEISEKSEIFDDQFSVERPDGSNFTLKIRSTKLEDSAMYFCASSELTGTGYFGAGTRLSVL.

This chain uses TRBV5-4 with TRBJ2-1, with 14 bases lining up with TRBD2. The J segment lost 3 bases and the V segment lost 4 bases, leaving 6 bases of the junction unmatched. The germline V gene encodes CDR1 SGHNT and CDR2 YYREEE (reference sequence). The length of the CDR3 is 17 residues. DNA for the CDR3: TGTGCCAGCAGCCCGGGACTAGCGGGAGTGTTCTACAATGAGCAGTTCTTC. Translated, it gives CASSPGLAGVFYNEQFF.

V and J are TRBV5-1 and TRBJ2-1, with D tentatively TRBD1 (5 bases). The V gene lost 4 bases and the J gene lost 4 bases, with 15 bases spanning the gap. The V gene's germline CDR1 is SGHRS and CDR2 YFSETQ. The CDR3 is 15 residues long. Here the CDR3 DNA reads TGCGCCAGCAGCCTCACTGACAGTAGGTACAATGAGCAGTTCTTC. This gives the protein CASSLTDSRYNEQFF. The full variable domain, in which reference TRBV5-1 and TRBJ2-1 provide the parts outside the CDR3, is KAGVTQTPRYLIKTRGQQVTLSCSPISGHRSVSWYQQTPGQGLQFLFEYFSETQRNKGNFPGRFSGRQFSNSRSEMNVSTLELGDSALYLCASSLTDSRYNEQFFGPGTRLTVL.

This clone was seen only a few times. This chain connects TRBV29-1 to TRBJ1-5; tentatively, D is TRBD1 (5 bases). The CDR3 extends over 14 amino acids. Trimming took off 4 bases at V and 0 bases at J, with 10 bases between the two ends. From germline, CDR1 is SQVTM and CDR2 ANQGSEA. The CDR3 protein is CSVGAGNSNQPQHF. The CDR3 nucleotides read TGCAGCGTTGGGGCAGGGAATAGCAATCAGCCCCAGCATTTT.

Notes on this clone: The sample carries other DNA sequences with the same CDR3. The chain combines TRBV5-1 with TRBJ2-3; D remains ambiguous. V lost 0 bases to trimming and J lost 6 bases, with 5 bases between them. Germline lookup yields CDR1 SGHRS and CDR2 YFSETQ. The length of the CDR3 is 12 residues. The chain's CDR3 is CASSLAADTQYF. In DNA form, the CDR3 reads TGCGCCAGCAGCTTGGCAGCTGATACGCAGTATTTT.

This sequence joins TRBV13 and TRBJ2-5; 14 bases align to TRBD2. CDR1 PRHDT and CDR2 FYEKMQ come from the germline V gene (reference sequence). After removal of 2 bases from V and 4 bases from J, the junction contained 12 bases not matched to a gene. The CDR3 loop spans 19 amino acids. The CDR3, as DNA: TGTGCCAGCAGCTTAATTTTGGGGACTAGCGGGAGAGGGAGAGAGACCCAGTACTTC. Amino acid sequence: CASSLILGTSGRGRETQYF.

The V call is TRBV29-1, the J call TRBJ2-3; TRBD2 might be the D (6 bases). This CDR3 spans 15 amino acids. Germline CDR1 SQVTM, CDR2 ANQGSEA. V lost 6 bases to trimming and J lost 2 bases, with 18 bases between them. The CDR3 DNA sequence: TGCAGCGTAGACGGGAGCGACTCATTCACAGATACGCAGTATTTT. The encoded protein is CSVDGSDSFTDTQYF.

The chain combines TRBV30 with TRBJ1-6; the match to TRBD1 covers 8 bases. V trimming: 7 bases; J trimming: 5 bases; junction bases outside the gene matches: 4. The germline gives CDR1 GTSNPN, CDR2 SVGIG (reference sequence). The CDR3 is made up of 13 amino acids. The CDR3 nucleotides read TGTGCCTTACGGACAGGGAATAATTCACCCCTCCACTTT. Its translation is CALRTGNNSPLHF. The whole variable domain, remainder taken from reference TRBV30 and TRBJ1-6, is SQTIHQWPATLVQPVGSPLSLECTVEGTSNPNLYWYRQAAGRGLQLLFYSVGIGQISSEVPQNLSASRPQDRQFILSSKKLLLSDSGFYLCALRTGNNSPLHFGNGTRLTVT.

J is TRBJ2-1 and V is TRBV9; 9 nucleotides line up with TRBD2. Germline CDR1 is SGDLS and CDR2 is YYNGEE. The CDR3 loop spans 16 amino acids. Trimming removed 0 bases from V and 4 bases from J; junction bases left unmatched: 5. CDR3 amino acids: CASSVVKREAYNEQFF. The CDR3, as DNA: TGTGCCAGCAGCGTAGTAAAGCGGGAGGCTTACAATGAGCAGTTCTTC.

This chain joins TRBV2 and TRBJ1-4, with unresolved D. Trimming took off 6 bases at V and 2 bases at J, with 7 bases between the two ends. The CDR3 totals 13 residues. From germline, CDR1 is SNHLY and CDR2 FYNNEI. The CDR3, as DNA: TGTGCCAGCAGGTTAAGTACTAATGAAAAACTGTTTTTT. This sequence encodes CASRLSTNEKLFF. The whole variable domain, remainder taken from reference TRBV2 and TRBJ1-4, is EPEVTQTPSHQVTQMGQEVILRCVPISNHLYFYWYRQILGQKVEFLVSFYNNEISEKSEIFDDQFSVERPDGSNFTLKIRSTKLEDSAMYFCASRLSTNEKLFFGSGTQLSVL.

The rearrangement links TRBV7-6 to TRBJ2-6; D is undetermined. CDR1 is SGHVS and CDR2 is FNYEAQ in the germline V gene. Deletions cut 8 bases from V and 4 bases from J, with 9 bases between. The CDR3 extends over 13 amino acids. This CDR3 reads CASGDGGANVLTF. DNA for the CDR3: TGTGCCAGCGGAGATGGGGGGGCCAACGTCCTGACTTTC.

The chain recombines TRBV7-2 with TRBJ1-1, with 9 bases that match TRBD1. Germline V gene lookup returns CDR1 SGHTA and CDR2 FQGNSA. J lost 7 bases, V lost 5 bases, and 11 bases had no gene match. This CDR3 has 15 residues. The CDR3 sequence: CASSPPDYRGREAFF. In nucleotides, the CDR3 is TGTGCCAGCAGCCCCCCGGACTACAGGGGGCGTGAAGCTTTCTTT. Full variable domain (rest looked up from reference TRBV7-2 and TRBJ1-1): GAGVSQSPSNKVTEKGKDVELRCDPISGHTALYWYRQSLGQGLEFLIYFQGNSAPDKSGLPSDRFSAERTGGSVSTLTIQRTQQEDSAVYLCASSPPDYRGREAFFGQGTRLTVV.

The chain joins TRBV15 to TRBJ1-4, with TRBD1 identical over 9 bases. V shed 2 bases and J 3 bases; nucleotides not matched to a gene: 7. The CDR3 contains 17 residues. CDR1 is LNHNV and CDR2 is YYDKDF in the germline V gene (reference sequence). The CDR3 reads CATSRTLQGAANEKLFF. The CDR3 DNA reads TGTGCCACCAGCAGAACCTTACAGGGGGCAGCTAATGAAAAACTGTTTTTT.

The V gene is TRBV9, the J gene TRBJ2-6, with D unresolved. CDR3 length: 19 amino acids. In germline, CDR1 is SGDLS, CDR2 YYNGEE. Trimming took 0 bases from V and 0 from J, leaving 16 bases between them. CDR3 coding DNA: TGTGCCAGCAGCGTAGCAAGGCAGATCGATTTCTCTGGGGCCAACGTCCTGACTTTC. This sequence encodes CASSVARQIDFSGANVLTF.

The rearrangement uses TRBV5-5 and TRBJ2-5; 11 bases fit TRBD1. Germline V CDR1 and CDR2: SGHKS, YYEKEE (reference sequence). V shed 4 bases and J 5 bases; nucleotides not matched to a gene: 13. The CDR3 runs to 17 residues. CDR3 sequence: CASSIRTGGIKRETQYF. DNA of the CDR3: TGTGCCAGCAGCATTCGGACAGGGGGCATTAAAAGGGAGACCCAGTACTTC.

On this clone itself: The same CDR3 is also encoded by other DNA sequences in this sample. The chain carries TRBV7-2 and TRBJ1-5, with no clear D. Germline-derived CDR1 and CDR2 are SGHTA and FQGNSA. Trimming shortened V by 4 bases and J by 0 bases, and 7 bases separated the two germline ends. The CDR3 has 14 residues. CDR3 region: CASSSSNSNQPQHF. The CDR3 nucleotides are TGTGCCAGCAGCTCGAGTAATAGCAATCAGCCCCAGCATTTT.

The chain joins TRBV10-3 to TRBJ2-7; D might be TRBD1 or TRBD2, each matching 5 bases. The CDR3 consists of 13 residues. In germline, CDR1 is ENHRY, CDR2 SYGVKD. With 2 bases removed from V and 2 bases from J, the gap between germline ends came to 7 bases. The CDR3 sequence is CAISETGPYEQYF. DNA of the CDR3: TGTGCCATCAGTGAGACGGGGCCCTACGAGCAGTACTTC.